This T cell receptor (beta chain) was captured in a study of human T cells and chemical hapten exposure. This clonotype has only a few counts. Germline lookup yields CDR1 SGHRS and CDR2 YFSETQ. V gave up 3 bases and J gave up 8 bases; unmatched junction bases: 4. The CDR3 consists of 14 residues. TCRdb re-called the RACE reads with MiXCR, one entry per CDR3 protein. The sample has about 340,000 distinct CDR3 sequences; approximately 6.3% are singletons. Time point in this sample: patch test 1, 2 weeks after DPC sensitization. Described treatment: therapeutic diphenylcyclopropenone sensitization with weekly scalp DPC. Total RNA was extracted from unfractionated whole blood.

The chain has TRBV5-1 and TRBJ1-4, with 10 bases aligning to TRBD1. The sequence came from a woman in her late teens or twenties with alopecia areata. Some clones in this sample may be carry-over from other donors' samples. Sequencing used whole blood, obtained in connection with sensitization to the hapten diphenylcyclopropenone (DPC). The CDR3 sequence is CASSWGQGKEKLFF. CDR3 DNA sequence: TGCGCCAGCAGCTGGGGACAGGGGAAAGAAAAACTGTTTTTT.